This entry lists 18 T cell receptor beta chains sequenced from one sample in a study of T cells in Graves' hyperthyroidism and ophthalmopathy. It was RNA transcripts that yielded the amplified TCR beta CDR3 regions. When the TCR CDR3 underwent first-round RT-PCR, the HTBI primer set was used. Each CDR3 protein is one row after TCRdb ran MiXCR on the multiplex PCR reads. The table has 470,000 or so distinct CDR3 sequences, 20% to 25% seen once. Sequences were obtained from blood. Source of these receptors: a man in his late teens or twenties with Graves' hyperthyroidism.

This clonotype was seen a handful of times. The chain has TRBV25-1 and TRBJ2-5; D could derive from TRBD1 or TRBD2 (6 bases each). Trimming removed 0 bases at V and 5 bases at J, with 10 bases between. The CDR3 runs to 14 residues. The germline V gene has CDR1 MGHDK and CDR2 SYGVNS. In DNA, the CDR3 is TGTGCCAGCAGTGAATATCTAGGGGGGGAGACCCAGTACTTC. It encodes CASSEYLGGETQYF.

The rearrangement uses TRBV12-3 or TRBV12-4 and TRBJ2-2; no clear D. The germline V and J ends were trimmed by 2 bases and 6 bases, with 7 bases remaining between them. The CDR3 is made up of 13 amino acids. CDR3 protein: CASSLSNPGELFF. In DNA, the CDR3 is TGTGCCAGCAGTTTAAGCAATCCCGGGGAGCTGTTTTTT.

Many counts were recorded for this clonotype. The chain uses TRBV7-9 and TRBJ2-5; a weak D match, TRBD2 (7 bases). V shed 2 bases and J shed 1 base, with 11 bases lying between them. The CDR3 extends over 15 amino acids. CDR1 is SEHNR and CDR2 is FQNEAQ in the germline V gene (reference sequence). The CDR3 DNA is TGTGCCAGCAGCTTACCGGGGGGCCGCCAAGAGACCCAGTACTTC. Protein: CASSLPGGRQETQYF.

The chain carries TRBV30 and TRBJ2-2; no clear D gene. Looked up from germline, CDR1 is GTSNPN and CDR2 is SVGIG (reference sequence). Trimming cost V 7 bases and J 5 bases, with 14 bases left between them. CDR3 length: 13 residues. CDR3 nucleotide sequence: TGTGCCTCGGACCCGTGGGGAACCGGGGAGCTGTTTTTT. Translation gives CASDPWGTGELFF.

This chain links TRBV7-9 with TRBJ2-5; no firm D call. Germline assignment: CDR1 SEHNR and CDR2 FQNEAQ (reference sequence). V was cut by 5 bases and J by 7 bases, with 8 bases left in between. This CDR3 spans 11 amino acids. The CDR3 protein is CASSPTGTQYF. For the CDR3, the DNA is TGTGCCAGCAGCCCGACCGGGACCCAGTACTTC.

The V and J genes are TRBV6-1 and TRBJ1-3, with 9 bases identical to TRBD1. Germline loops: CDR1 MNHNS, CDR2 SASEGT. This CDR3 has 18 amino acids. After removal of 0 bases from V and 0 bases from J, the junction contained 6 bases not matched to a gene. Here the CDR3 DNA reads TGTGCCAGCAGTGAAGCGGGGACAGGGATGAGCTCTGGAAACACCATATATTTT. It translates to CASSEAGTGMSSGNTIYF.

At least ten counts were recorded for this clonotype. The V call is TRBV27, the J call TRBJ1-2; D is perhaps TRBD1 (5 bases). V was trimmed by 6 bases and J by 4 bases, leaving 12 bases between them. The germline gives CDR1 MNHEY, CDR2 SMNVEV (reference sequence). The CDR3 loop spans 13 amino acids. This chain's CDR3 is CASRPAGLYGYTF. The CDR3 coding sequence is TGTGCCAGCAGACCCGCGGGGCTCTATGGCTACACCTTC.

This clonotype was observed many times. The chain recombines TRBV5-1 with TRBJ2-7; 7 nucleotides line up with TRBD2. J gave up 3 bases and V 5 bases, and 11 bases lay outside the gene matches. Germline-derived CDR1 and CDR2 are SGHRS and YFSETQ. This CDR3 is built from 15 residues. The chain's CDR3 is CASSDIGGSHYEQYF. The DNA for the CDR3 is TGCGCCAGCAGTGACATTGGCGGGAGCCACTACGAGCAGTACTTC.

This clonotype came up many times. The chain has TRBV10-3 and TRBJ2-5; D is unclear. The germline V gene encodes CDR1 ENHRY and CDR2 SYGVKD. Trimming removed 8 bases from V and 2 bases from J, with 12 bases in between. This CDR3 spans 13 amino acids. In nucleotides, the CDR3 is TGTGCCATCCTGGCAGAACTACAAGAGACCCAGTACTTC. This sequence encodes CAILAELQETQYF.

This clonotype was seen a few times. The chain employs TRBV7-8 and TRBJ2-1; unclear D gene. There are 13 residues in the CDR3. The V gene's germline CDR1 is SGHVS and CDR2 FQNEAQ. V was cut by 5 bases and J by 5 bases, with 10 bases left in between. The CDR3 loop reads CASSPDVDNEQFF. The CDR3 DNA sequence: TGTGCCAGCAGCCCGGACGTAGACAATGAGCAGTTCTTC.

The chain employs TRBV15 and TRBJ2-7, with 11 bases lining up with TRBD1. The germline V gene has CDR1 LNHNV and CDR2 YYDKDF (reference sequence). The J segment lost 7 bases and the V segment lost 4 bases, leaving 6 bases of the junction unmatched. CDR3 length: 14 amino acids. The CDR3 spells CATSKGQGAREQYF. DNA of the CDR3: TGTGCCACCAGCAAAGGACAGGGGGCGCGTGAGCAGTACTTC.

This clonotype appeared many times. The chain carries TRBV19 and TRBJ2-5, with unresolved D. The germline V gene encodes CDR1 LNHDA and CDR2 SQIVND (reference sequence). This CDR3 has 11 amino acids. The V gene lost 3 bases and the J gene lost 5 bases, with 4 bases spanning the gap. The CDR3 loop is CASSIDETQYF. CDR3 nucleotide sequence: TGTGCCAGTAGTATCGACGAGACCCAGTACTTC.

Only a few counts were recorded for this clonotype. The rearrangement links TRBV9 to TRBJ2-2; D may be TRBD1 or TRBD2 (5 bases each). The germline CDR1 and CDR2 sequences are SGDLS and YYNGEE. V dropped 0 bases and J dropped 0 bases, with 9 bases sitting between them. The length of the CDR3 is 16 residues. Written as DNA, the CDR3 is TGTGCCAGCAGCGTAGGACGGGGACCGAACACCGGGGAGCTGTTTTTT. This sequence encodes CASSVGRGPNTGELFF.

The chain is built from TRBV5-1 and TRBJ2-2, with unresolved D. Per germline, CDR1 SGHRS and CDR2 YFSETQ. The CDR3 runs to 15 residues. V lost 1 base to trimming and J lost 5 bases, with 12 bases between them. CDR3 DNA: TGCGCCAGCAGCTTGTTATCCCTTAGGACCGGGGAGCTGTTTTTT. Protein: CASSLLSLRTGELFF.

V and J are TRBV20-1 and TRBJ2-2; 15 nucleotides match TRBD2. Looked up from germline, CDR1 is DFQATT and CDR2 is SNEGSKA (reference sequence). There are 19 residues in the CDR3. V lost 1 base, J lost 6 bases, and 12 bases stayed unmatched. CDR3 protein: CSARGGTSGGPRSPGELFF. CDR3 coding DNA: TGCAGTGCTAGAGGTGGGACTAGCGGGGGGCCGCGGTCTCCCGGGGAGCTGTTTTTT.

This chain uses TRBV12-3 or TRBV12-4 with TRBJ1-1; D is uncertain. Trimming took off 0 bases at V and 7 bases at J, with 21 bases between the two ends. The CDR3 runs 17 residues. CDR3: CASSLATILGSIGEAFF. CDR3 coding DNA: TGTGCCAGCAGTTTAGCGACGATACTTGGGAGCATCGGTGAAGCTTTCTTT.

The V call is TRBV20-1, the J call TRBJ2-5, with 7 bases fitting TRBD1. Germline V gene sequence: CDR1 DFQATT, CDR2 SNEGSKA (reference sequence). The ends lost 3 bases at V and 5 bases at J; junction bases unmatched: 3. This CDR3 region has 12 residues. Written as DNA, the CDR3 is TGCAGTGCTAGTAAGGGACAGGAGACCCAGTACTTC. It yields the protein CSASKGQETQYF.

The CDR3 here is CASSSLTSESNTGELFF. The CDR3 DNA sequence: TGTGCCAGCAGCTCTCTCACTAGCGAATCGAACACCGGGGAGCTGTTTTTT. The rearrangement joins TRBV5-6 to TRBJ2-2; 7 nucleotides line up with TRBD2. With 3 bases clipped from V and 0 bases from J, the junction kept 8 bases outside the gene matches. The CDR3 is 17 amino acids. Germline CDR1 is SGHDT and CDR2 is YYEEEE.